This T cell receptor (beta chain) appears in the sequencing data of a study of shared clonotypes between healthy human individuals. Deep was the level used in running the assay. Repertoires were generated with immunoSEQ multiplex PCR, while TCRdb's copy carries only in-frame clones and drops some. This sample carries about 1.1 million clones, about 80% of them seen once, and the ten largest clones take 0.52%. V was clipped by 10 bases and J by 1 base, with 16 bases between them. Germline values: CDR1 SNHLY, CDR2 FYNNEI. CDR3 length: 14 amino acids. This sequence originates from a man between 18 and 29 years old in good health. Some clones in this sample may be carry-over from other donors' samples. The chain links TRBV2 to TRBJ1-1; D unresolved. Sample: memory CD4+ T cells from PBMCs. This sample's subset: CD45RA-negative fraction. The CDR3 spells CATTGPTPNTEAFF. The CDR3 DNA is TGTGCCACCACGGGCCCAACCCCGAACACTGAAGCTTTCTTT.